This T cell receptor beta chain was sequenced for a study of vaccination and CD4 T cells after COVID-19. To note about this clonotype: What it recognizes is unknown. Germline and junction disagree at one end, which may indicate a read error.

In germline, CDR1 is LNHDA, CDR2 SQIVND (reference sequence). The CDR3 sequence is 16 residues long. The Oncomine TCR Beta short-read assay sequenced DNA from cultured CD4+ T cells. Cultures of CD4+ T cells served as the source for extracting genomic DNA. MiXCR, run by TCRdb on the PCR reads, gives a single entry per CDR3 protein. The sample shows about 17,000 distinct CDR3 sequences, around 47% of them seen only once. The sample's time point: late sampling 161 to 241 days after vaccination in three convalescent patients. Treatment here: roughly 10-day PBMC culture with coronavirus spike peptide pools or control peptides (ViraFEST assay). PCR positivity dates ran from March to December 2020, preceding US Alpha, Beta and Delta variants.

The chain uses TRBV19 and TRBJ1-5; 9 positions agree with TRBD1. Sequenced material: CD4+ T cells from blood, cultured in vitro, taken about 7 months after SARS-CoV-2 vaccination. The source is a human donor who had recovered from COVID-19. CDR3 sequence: CAGSIGTGPGNQPQHF. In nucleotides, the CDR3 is TGTGCCGGTAGTATAGGGACAGGGCCCGGCAATCAGCCCCAGCATTTT.